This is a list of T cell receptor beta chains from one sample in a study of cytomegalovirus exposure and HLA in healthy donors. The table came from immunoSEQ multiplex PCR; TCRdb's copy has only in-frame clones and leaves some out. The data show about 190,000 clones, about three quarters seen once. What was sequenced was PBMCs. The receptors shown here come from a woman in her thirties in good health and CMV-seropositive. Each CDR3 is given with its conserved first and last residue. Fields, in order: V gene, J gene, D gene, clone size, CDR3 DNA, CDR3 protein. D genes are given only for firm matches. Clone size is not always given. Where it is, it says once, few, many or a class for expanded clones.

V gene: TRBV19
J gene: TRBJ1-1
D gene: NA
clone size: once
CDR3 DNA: TGTGCCAGTAGTATCCAGGACAGCCGGAACACTGAAGCTTTCTTT
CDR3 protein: CASSIQDSRNTEAFF

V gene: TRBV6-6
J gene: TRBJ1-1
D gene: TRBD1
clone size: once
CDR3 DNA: TGTGCCAGCAACGAACAGGGGGGGTTGTTTGAAGCTTTCTTT
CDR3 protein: CASNEQGGLFEAFF

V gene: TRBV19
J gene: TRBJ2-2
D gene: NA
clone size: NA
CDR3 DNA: TGTGCCAGTAGTATCGGCAGGGGATATCCCACCGGGGAGCTGTTTTTT
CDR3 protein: CASSIGRGYPTGELFF

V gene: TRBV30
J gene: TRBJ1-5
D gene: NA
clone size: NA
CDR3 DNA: TGTGCCTGGAGTGTAAGCTCGGGCAATCAGCCCCAGCATTTT
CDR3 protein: CAWSVSSGNQPQHF

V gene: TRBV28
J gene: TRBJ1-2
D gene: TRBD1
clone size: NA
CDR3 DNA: TGTGCCAGCAGACAGGACAGGGCCTATGGCTACACCTTC
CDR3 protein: CASRQDRAYGYTF

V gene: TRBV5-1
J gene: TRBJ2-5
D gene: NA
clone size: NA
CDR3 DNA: TGCGCCAGCAGCTTGGAGCTCCAAGAGACCCAGTACTTC
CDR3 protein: CASSLELQETQYF

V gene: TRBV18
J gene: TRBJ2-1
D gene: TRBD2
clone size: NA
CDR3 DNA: TGTGCCAGCTCACCACTGAGACTAGCGGCCGAGCAGTTCTTC
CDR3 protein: CASSPLRLAAEQFF

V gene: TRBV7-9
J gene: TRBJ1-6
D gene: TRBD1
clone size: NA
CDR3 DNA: TGTGCCAGCAGCTCGACAGGGGCTAATTCACCCCTCCACTTT
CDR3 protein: CASSSTGANSPLHF

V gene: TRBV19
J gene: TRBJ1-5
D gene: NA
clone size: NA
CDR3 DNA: TGTGCCAGTAGTATCTCCAGGCAGCCCCAGCATTTT
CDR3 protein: CASSISRQPQHF

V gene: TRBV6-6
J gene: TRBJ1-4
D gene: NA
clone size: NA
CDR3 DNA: TGTGCCAGCACCCCTCAGGGTTATAGTGAAAAACTGTTTTTT
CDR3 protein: CASTPQGYSEKLFF

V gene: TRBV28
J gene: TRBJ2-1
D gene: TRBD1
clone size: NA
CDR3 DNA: TGTGCCAGCAGTTCCCCGGACAGGGGGCGGCAGTTCTTC
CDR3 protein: CASSSPDRGRQFF

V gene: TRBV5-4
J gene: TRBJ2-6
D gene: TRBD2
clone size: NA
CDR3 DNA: TGTGCCAGCAGCCCTGGGGCGGGAGCGGTTGGTGGGGCCAACGTCCTGACTTTC
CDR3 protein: CASSPGAGAVGGANVLTF

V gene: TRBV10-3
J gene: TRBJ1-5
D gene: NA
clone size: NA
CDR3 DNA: TGTGCCTCTTCGGGGCAGGGGAACAATCAGCCCCAGCATTTT
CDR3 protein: CASSGQGNNQPQHF

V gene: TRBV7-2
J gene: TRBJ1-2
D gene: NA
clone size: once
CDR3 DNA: TGTGCCAGCAGCTCCTACAGGGTTGGCTATGGCTACACCTTC
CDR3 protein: CASSSYRVGYGYTF

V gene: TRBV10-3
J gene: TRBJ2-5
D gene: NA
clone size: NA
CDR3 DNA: TGTGCCATCAGTGAGGGGGGGAAACAAGAGACCCAGTACTTC
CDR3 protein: CAISEGGKQETQYF

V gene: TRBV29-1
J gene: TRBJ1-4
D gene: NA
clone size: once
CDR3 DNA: TGCACCGCATCCCAGGGTCGGGAAAAACTGTTTTTT
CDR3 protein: CTASQGREKLFF

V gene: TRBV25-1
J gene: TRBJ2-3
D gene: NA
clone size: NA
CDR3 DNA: TGTGCCAGCAGTGTTGCGGGCACAGATACGCAGTATTTT
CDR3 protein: CASSVAGTDTQYF

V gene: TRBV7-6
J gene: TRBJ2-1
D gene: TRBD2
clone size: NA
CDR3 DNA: TGTGCCAGCAGTCCCACGCCGAGCGGGAGGGCCGATGAGCAGTTCTTC
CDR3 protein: CASSPTPSGRADEQFF

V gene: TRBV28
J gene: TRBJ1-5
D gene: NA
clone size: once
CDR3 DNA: TGTGCCAGCAGTTTACTCAGGGGTGGTGTGCCCCAGCATTTT
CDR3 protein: CASSLLRGGVPQHF

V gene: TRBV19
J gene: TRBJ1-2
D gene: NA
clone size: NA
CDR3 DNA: TGTGCCAGTAGTATAAGCACGACTAACTATGGCTACACCTTC
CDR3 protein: CASSISTTNYGYTF

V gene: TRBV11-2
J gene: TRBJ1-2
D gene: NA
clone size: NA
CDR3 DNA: TGTGCCAGCAGCCAGCGGGGAAGCGGCTACACCTTC
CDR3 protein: CASSQRGSGYTF

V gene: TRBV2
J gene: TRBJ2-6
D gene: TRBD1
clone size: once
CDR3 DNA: TGTGCCAGCAGTCGGACAGGCCCTGCTGGGGCCAACGTCCTGACTTTC
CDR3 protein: CASSRTGPAGANVLTF

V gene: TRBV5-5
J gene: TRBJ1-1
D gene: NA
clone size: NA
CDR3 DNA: TGTGCCAGCAGTCTCTCCGTTGAAGCTTTCTTT
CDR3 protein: CASSLSVEAFF

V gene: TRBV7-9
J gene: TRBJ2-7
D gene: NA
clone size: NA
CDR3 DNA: TGTGCCAGCAGCTTAGCCGAGAGGTACGAGCAGTACTTC
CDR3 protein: CASSLAERYEQYF

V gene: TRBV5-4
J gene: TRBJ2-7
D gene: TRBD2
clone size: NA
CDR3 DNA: TGTGCCAGCAGCTTTGAAGTTGGGACTAGCGGCTCCTACGAGCAGTACTTC
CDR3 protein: CASSFEVGTSGSYEQYF

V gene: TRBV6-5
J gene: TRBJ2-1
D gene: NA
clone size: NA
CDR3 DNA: TGTGCCAGCAGTCGTGACTCGAGCTCCTACAATGAGCAGTTCTTC
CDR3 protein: CASSRDSSSYNEQFF

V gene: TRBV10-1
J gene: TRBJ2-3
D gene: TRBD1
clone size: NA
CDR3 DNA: TGCGCCAGCAACCCGGGACAGGGGTTTCCAGATACGCAGTATTTT
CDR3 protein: CASNPGQGFPDTQYF

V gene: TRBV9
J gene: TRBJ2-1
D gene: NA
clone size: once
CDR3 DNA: TGTGCCAGCAGCATATCCGGCTCCTACAATGAGCAGTTCTTC
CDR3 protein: CASSISGSYNEQFF

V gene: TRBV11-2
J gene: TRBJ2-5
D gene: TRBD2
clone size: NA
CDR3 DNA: TGTGCCAGCAGCTTATCCGGGGGAGGGCAAGAGACCCAGTACTTC
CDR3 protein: CASSLSGGGQETQYF

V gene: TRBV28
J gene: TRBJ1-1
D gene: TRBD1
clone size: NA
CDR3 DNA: TGTGCCAGCAGTTTCCGCAACAGGGGCACTGAAGCTTTCTTT
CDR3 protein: CASSFRNRGTEAFF

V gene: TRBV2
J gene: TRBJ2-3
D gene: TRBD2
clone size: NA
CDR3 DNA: TGTGCCAGCAGTGTCTTGCGGGGGACAGATACGCAGTATTTT
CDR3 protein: CASSVLRGTDTQYF

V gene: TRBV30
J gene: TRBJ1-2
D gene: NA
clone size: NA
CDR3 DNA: TGTGCCTGGAGTGTCAGGGCCGGCTACACCTTC
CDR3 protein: CAWSVRAGYTF

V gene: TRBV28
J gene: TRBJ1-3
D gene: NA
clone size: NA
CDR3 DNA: TGTGCCAGCAGCCCCTCCCTTCCTGGAAACACCATATATTTT
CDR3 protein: CASSPSLPGNTIYF

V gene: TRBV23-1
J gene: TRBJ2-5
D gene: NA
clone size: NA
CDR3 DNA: TGCGCCAGCAGGACCAACCGCGGGCCCCAAGAGACCCAGTACTTC
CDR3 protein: CASRTNRGPQETQYF

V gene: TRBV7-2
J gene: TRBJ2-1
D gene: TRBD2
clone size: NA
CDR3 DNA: TGTGCCAGCAGCCTCCGACTAGCGGGGGGGTACAATGAGCAGTTCTTC
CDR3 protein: CASSLRLAGGYNEQFF

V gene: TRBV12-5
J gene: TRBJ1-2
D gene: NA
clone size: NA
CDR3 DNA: TGTGCTAGTGGTACGGGGAACTATGGCTACACCTTC
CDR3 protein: CASGTGNYGYTF

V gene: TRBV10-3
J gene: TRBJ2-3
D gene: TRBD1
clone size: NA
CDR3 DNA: TGTGCCATCAGTCCTGGGGGACAGGGGGCCACAGATACGCAGTATTTT
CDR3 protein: CAISPGGQGATDTQYF

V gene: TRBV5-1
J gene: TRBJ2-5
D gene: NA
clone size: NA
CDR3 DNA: TGCGCCAGCAAAGCGGAGGAGACCCAGTACTTC
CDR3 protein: CASKAEETQYF

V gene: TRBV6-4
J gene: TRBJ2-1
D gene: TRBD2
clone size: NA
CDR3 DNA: TGTGCAAGCAGAGGCGGGAGCTACAATGAGCAGTTCTTC
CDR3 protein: CASRGGSYNEQFF

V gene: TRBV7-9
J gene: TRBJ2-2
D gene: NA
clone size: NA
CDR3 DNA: TGTGCCAGCAGCCTTACAGGGAACACCGGGGAGCTGTTTTTT
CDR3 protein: CASSLTGNTGELFF

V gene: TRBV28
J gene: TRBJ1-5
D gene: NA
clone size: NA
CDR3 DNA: TGTGCCAGCATCCCGAGGGGGAAGTTTCAGCCCCAGCATTTT
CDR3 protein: CASIPRGKFQPQHF

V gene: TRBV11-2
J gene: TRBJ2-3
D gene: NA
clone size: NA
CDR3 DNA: TGTGCCAGCAGCTTAGGAACAGGGATCACAGATACGCAGTATTTT
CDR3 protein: CASSLGTGITDTQYF

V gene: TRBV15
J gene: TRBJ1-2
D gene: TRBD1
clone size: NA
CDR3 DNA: TGTGCCACCAGCAGAGGGTTGACAGGGGGGTATGGCTACACCTTC
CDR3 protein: CATSRGLTGGYGYTF

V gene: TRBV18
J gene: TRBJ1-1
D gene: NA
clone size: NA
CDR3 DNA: TGTGCCAGCTGGGCTCTAGGGAGCTTGGCCACTGAAGCTTTCTTT
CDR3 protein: CASWALGSLATEAFF

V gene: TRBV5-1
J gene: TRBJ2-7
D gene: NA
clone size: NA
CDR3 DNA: TGCGCCAGCAGCTTGGCGGCAGGGCTCATAGTACTCGACGAGCAGTACTTC
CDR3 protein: CASSLAAGLIVLDEQYF

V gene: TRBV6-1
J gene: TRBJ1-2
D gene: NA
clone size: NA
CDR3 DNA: TGTGCCAGCAGTGAAGCGCTTAGGGGCTATGGCTACACCTTC
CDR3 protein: CASSEALRGYGYTF

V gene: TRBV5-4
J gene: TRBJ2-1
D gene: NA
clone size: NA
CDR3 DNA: TGTGCCAGCAGCTTACCCCGGGGGTTCGAGCAGTTCTTC
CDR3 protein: CASSLPRGFEQFF

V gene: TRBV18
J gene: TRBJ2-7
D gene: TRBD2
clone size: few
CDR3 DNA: TGTGCCAGCTCACAAGGGACTAGCGGCTACGAGCAGTACTTC
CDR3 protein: CASSQGTSGYEQYF

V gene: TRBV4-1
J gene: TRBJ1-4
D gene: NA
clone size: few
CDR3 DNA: TGCGCCAGCAGCCAAGAGAGGCGGGCCGCTAATGAAAAACTGTTTTTT
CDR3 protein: CASSQERRAANEKLFF

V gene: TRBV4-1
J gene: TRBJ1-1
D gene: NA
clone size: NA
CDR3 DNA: TGCGCCAGCAGCCAACAACAGGGACTAAACACTGAAGCTTTCTTT
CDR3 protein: CASSQQQGLNTEAFF

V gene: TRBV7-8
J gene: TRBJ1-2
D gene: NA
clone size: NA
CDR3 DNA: TGTGCCAGCAGCCCCACAGGCTTCGGCTATGGCTACACCTTC
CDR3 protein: CASSPTGFGYGYTF

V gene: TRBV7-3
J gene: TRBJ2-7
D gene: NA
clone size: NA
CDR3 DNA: TGTGCCAGCAGCTTAATGGGGGGAGCCGTATACGAGCAGTACTTC
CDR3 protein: CASSLMGGAVYEQYF

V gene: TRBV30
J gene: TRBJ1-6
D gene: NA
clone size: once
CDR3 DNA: TGTGCCTGGAGTGTACCCGCGCGGCCAGATTCACCCCTCCACTTT
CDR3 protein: CAWSVPARPDSPLHF

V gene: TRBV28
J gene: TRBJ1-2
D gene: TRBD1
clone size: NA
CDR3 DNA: TGTGCCAGCTCCGACAGGGGGGGCTATGGCTACACCTTC
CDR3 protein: CASSDRGGYGYTF

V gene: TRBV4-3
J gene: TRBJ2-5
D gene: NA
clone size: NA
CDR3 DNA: TGCGCCAGCAGCCAAGAGGGCGTGGGAGGAGAGACCCAGTACTTC
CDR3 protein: CASSQEGVGGETQYF

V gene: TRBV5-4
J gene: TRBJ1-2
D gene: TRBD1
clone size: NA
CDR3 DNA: TGTGCCAGCAGCCACCGGACAGGCCAGGCTGGCTACACCTTC
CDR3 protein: CASSHRTGQAGYTF

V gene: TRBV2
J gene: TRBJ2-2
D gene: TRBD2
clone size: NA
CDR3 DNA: TGTGCCAGCCGGGGGGTTGTCGGGGAGCTGTTTTTT
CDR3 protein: CASRGVVGELFF

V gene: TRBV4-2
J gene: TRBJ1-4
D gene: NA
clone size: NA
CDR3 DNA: TGTGCCAGCAGCCAATCCTTGGTGGGGCAGGCCATGCTGTTTTTT
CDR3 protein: CASSQSLVGQAMLFF

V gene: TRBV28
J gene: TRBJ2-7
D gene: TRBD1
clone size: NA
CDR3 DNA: TGTGCCAGCAGTTACCGGGACAGGGTCGACGAGCAGTACTTC
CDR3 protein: CASSYRDRVDEQYF

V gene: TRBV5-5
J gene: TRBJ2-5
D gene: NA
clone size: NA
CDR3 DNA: TGTGCCAGCAGCTTGGGTGGCGGTCTCCAAGAGACCCAGTACTTC
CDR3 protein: CASSLGGGLQETQYF